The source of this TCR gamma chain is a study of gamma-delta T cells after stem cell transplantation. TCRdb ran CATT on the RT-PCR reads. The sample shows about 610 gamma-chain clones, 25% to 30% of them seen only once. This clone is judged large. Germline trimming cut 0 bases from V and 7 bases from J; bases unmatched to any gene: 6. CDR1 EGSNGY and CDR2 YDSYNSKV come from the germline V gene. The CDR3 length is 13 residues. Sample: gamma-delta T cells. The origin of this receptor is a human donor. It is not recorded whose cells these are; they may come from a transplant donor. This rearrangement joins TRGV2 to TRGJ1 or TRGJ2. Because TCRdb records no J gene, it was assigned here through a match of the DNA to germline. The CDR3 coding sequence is TGTGCCACCTGGGACGGGCCCTGGTATAAGAAACTCTTT. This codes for CATWDGPWYKKLF.